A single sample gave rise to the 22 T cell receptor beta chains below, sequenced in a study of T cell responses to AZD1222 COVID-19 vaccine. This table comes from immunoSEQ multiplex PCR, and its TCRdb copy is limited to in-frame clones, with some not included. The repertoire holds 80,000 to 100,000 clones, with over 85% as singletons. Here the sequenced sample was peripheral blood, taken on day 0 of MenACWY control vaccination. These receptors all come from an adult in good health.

The CDR3 is CASSGPGGPAETQYF. CDR3 nucleotides: TGCGCCAGCAGCGGTCCCGGGGGGCCGGCAGAGACCCAGTACTTC. This sequence joins TRBV5-1 and TRBJ2-5; possible D gene TRBD2, 7 bases. Germline loops: CDR1 SGHRS, CDR2 YFSETQ. Between the trimmed V and J ends, which lost 4 bases and 4 bases, there was a span of 17 bases. The CDR3 consists of 15 residues.

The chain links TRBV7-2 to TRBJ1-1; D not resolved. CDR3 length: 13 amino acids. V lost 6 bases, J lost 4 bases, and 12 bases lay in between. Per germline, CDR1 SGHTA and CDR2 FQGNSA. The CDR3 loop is CASRQRSGTEAFF. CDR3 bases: TGTGCCAGCAGACAGAGGTCAGGCACTGAAGCTTTCTTT.

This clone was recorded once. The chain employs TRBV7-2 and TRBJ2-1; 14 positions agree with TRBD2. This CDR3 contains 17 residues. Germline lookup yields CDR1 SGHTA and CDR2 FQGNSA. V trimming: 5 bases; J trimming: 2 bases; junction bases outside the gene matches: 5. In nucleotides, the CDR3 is TGTGCCAGCAGCGCGAGGACTAGCGGGGGGACCTACAATGAGCAGTTCTTC. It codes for CASSARTSGGTYNEQFF.

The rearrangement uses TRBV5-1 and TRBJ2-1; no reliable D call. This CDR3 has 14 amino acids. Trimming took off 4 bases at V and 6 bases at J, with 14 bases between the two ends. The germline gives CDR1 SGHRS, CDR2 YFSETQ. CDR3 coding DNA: TGCGCCAGCAGCACGGACCCTTCCGTCAATGAGCAGTTCTTC. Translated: CASSTDPSVNEQFF.

CDR3 DNA sequence: TGTGCCAGCAGCCAAGCCCGGAATGAAAAACTGTTTTTT. It translates to CASSQARNEKLFF. The V and J genes are TRBV4-2 and TRBJ1-4; D is undetermined. The V end lost 1 base, the J end lost 5 bases, and 5 bases lay between the germline ends. CDR1 is LGHNA and CDR2 is YNFKEQ in the germline V gene. The CDR3 contains 13 residues.

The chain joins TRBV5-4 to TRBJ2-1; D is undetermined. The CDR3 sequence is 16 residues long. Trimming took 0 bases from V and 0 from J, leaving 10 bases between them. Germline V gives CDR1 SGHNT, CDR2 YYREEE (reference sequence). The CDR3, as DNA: TGTGCCAGCAGCTTGGCCCTGTTGAGCTCCTACAATGAGCAGTTCTTC. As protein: CASSLALLSSYNEQFF.

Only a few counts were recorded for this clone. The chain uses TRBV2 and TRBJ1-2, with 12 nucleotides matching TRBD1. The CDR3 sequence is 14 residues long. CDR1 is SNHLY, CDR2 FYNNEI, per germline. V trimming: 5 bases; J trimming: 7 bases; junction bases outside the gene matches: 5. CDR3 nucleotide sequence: TGTGCCAGCAGTCTGGGACAGGGGGCGCTTGGCTACACCTTC. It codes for CASSLGQGALGYTF. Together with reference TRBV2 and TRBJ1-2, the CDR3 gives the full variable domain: EPEVTQTPSHQVTQMGQEVILRCVPISNHLYFYWYRQILGQKVEFLVSFYNNEISEKSEIFDDQFSVERPDGSNFTLKIRSTKLEDSAMYFCASSLGQGALGYTFGSGTRLTVV.

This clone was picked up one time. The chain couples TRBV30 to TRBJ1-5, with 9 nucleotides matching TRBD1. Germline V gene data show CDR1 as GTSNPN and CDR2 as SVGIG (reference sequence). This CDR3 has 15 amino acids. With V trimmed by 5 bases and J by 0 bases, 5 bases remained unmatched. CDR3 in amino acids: CAWGQGMNSNQPQHF. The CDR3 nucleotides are TGTGCCTGGGGACAGGGGATGAATAGCAATCAGCCCCAGCATTTT.

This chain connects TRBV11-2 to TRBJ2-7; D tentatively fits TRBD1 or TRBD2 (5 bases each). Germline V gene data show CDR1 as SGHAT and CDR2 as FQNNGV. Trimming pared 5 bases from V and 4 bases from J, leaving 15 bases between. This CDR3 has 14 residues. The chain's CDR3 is CASSQNRGPYEQYF. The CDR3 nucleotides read TGTGCCAGCAGCCAAAACCGGGGCCCATACGAGCAGTACTTC.

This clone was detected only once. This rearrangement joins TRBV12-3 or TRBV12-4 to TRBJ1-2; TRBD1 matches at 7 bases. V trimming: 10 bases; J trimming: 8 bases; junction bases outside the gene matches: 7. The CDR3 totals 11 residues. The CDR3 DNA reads TGTGCCACCTACAGGGGTCGGGGCTACACCTTC. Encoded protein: CATYRGRGYTF.

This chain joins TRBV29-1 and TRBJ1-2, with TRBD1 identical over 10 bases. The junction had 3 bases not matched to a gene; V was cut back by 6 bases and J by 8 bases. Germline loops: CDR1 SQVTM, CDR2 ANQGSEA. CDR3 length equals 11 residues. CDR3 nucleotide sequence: TGCAGCGTCCGGGACAGGGGCGGCTACACCTTC. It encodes CSVRDRGGYTF.

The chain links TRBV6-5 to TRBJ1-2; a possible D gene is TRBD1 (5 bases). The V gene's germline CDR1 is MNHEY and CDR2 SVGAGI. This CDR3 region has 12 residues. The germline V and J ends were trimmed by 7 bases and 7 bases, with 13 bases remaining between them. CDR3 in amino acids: CASNTQGLGYTF. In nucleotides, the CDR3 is TGTGCCAGCAACACCCAGGGTCTTGGCTACACCTTC.

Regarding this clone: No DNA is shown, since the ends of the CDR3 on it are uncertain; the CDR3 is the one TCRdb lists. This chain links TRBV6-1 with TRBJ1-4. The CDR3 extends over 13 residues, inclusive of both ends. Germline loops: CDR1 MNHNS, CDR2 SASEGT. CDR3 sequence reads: CASSDVGDGSLFF.

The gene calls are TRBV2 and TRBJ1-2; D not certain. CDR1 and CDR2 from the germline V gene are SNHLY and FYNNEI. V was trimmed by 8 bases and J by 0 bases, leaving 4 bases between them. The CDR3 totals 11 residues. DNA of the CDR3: TGTGCCAGCGAAGCTAACTATGGCTACACCTTC. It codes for CASEANYGYTF. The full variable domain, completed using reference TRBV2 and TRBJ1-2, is EPEVTQTPSHQVTQMGQEVILRCVPISNHLYFYWYRQILGQKVEFLVSFYNNEISEKSEIFDDQFSVERPDGSNFTLKIRSTKLEDSAMYFCASEANYGYTFGSGTRLTVV.

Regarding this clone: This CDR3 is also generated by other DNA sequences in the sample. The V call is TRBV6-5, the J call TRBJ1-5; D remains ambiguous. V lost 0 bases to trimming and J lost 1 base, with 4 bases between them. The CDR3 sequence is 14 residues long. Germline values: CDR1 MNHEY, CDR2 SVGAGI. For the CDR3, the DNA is TGTGCCAGCAGTTACTCCCGGAGCAATCAGCCCCAGCATTTT. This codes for CASSYSRSNQPQHF.

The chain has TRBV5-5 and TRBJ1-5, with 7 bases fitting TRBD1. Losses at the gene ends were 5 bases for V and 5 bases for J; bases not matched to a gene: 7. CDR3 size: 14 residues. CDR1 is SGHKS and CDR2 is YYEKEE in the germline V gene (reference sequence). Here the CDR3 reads CASSSDRVDQPQHF. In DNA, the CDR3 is TGTGCCAGCAGTTCAGACAGGGTAGATCAGCCCCAGCATTTT.

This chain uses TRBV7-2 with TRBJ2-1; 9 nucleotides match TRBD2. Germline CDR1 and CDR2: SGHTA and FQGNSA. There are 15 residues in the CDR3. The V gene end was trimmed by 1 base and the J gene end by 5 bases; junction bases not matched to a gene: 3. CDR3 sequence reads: CASSLVSGGNNEQFF. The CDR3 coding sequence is TGTGCCAGCAGCTTAGTTAGCGGGGGTAACAATGAGCAGTTCTTC.

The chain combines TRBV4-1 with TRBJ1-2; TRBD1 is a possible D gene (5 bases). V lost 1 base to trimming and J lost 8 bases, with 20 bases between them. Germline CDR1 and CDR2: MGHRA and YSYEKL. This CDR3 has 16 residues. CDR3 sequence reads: CASSQGTLSTYKGYTF. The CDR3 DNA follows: TGCGCCAGCAGCCAAGGGACATTATCTACATACAAAGGCTACACCTTC.

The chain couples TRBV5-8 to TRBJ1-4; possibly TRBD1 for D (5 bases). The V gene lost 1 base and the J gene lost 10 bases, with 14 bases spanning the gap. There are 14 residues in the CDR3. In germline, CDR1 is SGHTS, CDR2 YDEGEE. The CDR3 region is CASSLRQTERKLFF. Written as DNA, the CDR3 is TGTGCCAGCAGCTTGAGGCAGACAGAGAGAAAACTGTTTTTT. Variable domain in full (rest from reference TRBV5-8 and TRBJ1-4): EAGVTQSPTHLIKTRGQQATLRCSPISGHTSVYWYQQALGLGLQFLLWYDEGEERNRGNFPPRFSGRQFPNYSSELNVNALELEDSALYLCASSLRQTERKLFFGSGTQLSVL.

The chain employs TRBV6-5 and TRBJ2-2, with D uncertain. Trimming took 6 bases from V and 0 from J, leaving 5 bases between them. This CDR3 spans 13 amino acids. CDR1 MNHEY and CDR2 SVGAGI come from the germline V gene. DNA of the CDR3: TGTGCCAGCAGGGCAGCGAACACCGGGGAGCTGTTTTTT. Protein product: CASRAANTGELFF.

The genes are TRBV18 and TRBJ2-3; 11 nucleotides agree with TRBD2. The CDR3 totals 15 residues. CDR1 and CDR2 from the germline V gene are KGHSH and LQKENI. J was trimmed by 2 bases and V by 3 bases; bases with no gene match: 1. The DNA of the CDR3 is TGTGCCAGCTCACCGGGACTAGCGGCCACAGATACGCAGTATTTT. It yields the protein CASSPGLAATDTQYF.

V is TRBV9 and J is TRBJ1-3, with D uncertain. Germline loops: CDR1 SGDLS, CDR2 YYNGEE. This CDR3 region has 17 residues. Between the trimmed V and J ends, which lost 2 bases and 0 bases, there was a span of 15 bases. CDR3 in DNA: TGTGCCAGCAGCGTGTTCCCCCTGGGCAGCTCTGGAAACACCATATATTTT. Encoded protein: CASSVFPLGSSGNTIYF.